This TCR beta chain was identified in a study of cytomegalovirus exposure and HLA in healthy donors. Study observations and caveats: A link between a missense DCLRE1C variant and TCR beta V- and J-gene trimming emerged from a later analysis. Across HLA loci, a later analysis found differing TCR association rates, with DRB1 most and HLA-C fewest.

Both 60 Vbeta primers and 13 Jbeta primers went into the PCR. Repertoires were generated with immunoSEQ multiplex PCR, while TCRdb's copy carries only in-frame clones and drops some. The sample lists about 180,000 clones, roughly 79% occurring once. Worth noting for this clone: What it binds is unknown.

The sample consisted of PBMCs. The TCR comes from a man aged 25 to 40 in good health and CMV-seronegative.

For the CDR3, the DNA is TGCAGCGTTTCACCGGGACAGTCTCAAAAACTGTTTTTT. It encodes CSVSPGQSQKLFF. The rearrangement uses TRBV29-1 and TRBJ1-4; 7 bases are shared with TRBD1. The V gene's germline CDR1 is SQVTM and CDR2 ANQGSEA. The CDR3 is 13 residues long. Trimming cost V 5 bases and J 9 bases; bases outside gene matches: 9.